This T cell receptor (beta chain) was recorded in a study of blood T cell repertoires in COVID-19. TCRdb keeps only in-frame clones here, not all; method: immunoSEQ multiplex PCR. The data show approximately 30,000 clones, around nine tenths seen once. The germline V gene encodes CDR1 SGHNT and CDR2 YYREEE (reference sequence). This CDR3 region has 15 residues. V lost 0 bases and J 5 bases, leaving 13 bases between the germline ends. This clonotype originated in a woman of 80 years or more with active or convalescent COVID-19. The chain combines TRBV5-4 with TRBJ2-3; D is unclear. Sequenced sample: peripheral blood. DNA of the CDR3: TGTGCCAGCAGCTTGGTTGGCCCCCGTGGAGATACGCAGTATTTT. Translation: CASSLVGPRGDTQYF.